In its sample, the clone carrying this T cell receptor (beta chain) was seen many times. What it binds is unknown. TCRdb reprocessed the reads via MiXCR and lists one record per CDR3 protein. The sample holds 750,000 to 900,000 distinct CDR3 sequences; 25% to 30% are singletons and the top ten take roughly 14%. This specimen belongs to a study of T cell repertoires in cytomegalovirus infection. V shed 0 bases, J shed 7 bases, and the junction held 6 bases outside the gene matches. Germline lookup yields CDR1 SGHVS and CDR2 FNYEAQ. The CDR3 runs 15 residues. The material sequenced was cultured CD8+ T cells from PBMCs, taken from culture after CMV antigen stimulation. V gene TRBV7-6 combines with J gene TRBJ1-2; 9 bases match TRBD1. The TCR comes from a human donor in good health (CMV status not recorded). Some clones in this sample may be carry-over from other donors' samples. The CDR3 is CASSLAGTGPGGYTF. CDR3 DNA: TGTGCCAGCAGCTTAGCGGGGACAGGGCCTGGTGGCTACACCTTC.